The rows below give T cell receptor beta chains drawn from one sample of a study of T-cell memory formation after mild COVID-19. TCRdb processed the 5' RACE reads anew with MiXCR; each CDR3 protein has one entry. The sample consists of roughly 500,000 distinct CDR3 sequences, roughly 22% of them appearing once. The specimen sequenced was PBMCs or a T cell subset sorted from them (not recorded which). Receptors were obtained from an adult woman who had mild COVID-19 (a few samples of this study predate the infection). Cell type and time point are not known. Each CDR3 is given without its conserved first and last residue. Fields, in order: CDR3 protein, J gene, V gene.

CDR3: ASSWGRRTTDTQY; J: TRBJ2-3; V: TRBV11-2
CDR3: ASSLQGAVLEKLF; J: TRBJ1-4; V: TRBV12-3/TRBV12-4
CDR3: ASSFTGTSGTSSYNEQF; J: TRBJ2-1; V: TRBV12-3/TRBV12-4
CDR3: ASSSGTAISSYNSPLH; J: TRBJ1-6; V: TRBV4-1
CDR3: ATSPGQGKGAEAF; J: TRBJ1-1; V: TRBV24-1
CDR3: ASSEPPNRDFLY; J: TRBJ2-7; V: TRBV12-3/TRBV12-4
CDR3: ASSFPSKDEQY; J: TRBJ2-7; V: TRBV28
CDR3: ASSPGTSGSRRETQY; J: TRBJ2-5; V: TRBV12-3/TRBV12-4
CDR3: SARDRGRYSSTDTQY; J: TRBJ2-3; V: TRBV20-1
CDR3: ASMSNPGSYNEQF; J: TRBJ2-1; V: TRBV6-1
CDR3: ASSSGPRESNQPQH; J: TRBJ1-5; V: TRBV5-1
CDR3: SAEVGRGGPSRDTQY; J: TRBJ2-3; V: TRBV29-1
CDR3: ASSEAALYGYT; J: TRBJ1-2; V: TRBV10-2
CDR3: AINGGTSGVYEQY; J: TRBJ2-7; V: TRBV10-3
CDR3: ASTRLAGRGEQY; J: TRBJ2-7; V: TRBV7-8
CDR3: ASSRAALNTEAF; J: TRBJ1-1; V: TRBV7-9
CDR3: ASSETAGNTYNEQF; J: TRBJ2-1; V: TRBV5-1
CDR3: AWSVLGQGANNEQF; J: TRBJ2-1; V: TRBV30
CDR3: ASSQNDTPGNTIY; J: TRBJ1-3; V: TRBV4-1
CDR3: ASSDLVSLRTGELF; J: TRBJ2-2; V: TRBV27
CDR3: ASSSKTGKGNQPQH; J: TRBJ1-5; V: TRBV7-2
CDR3: ASSFSGSLFSTDTQY; J: TRBJ2-3; V: TRBV12-3/TRBV12-4
CDR3: ASSLRAQGDYYEQY; J: TRBJ2-7; V: TRBV5-1